The T cell receptor (beta chain) described here comes from a study of neurological immune-mediated disorders. The table lists this clonotype with many counts. Trimming pared 1 base from V and 7 bases from J, leaving 11 bases between. This CDR3 has 14 residues. Germline CDR1 LGHNA, CDR2 YNFKEQ. From the 5' RACE reads, TCRdb called clonotypes with MiXCR, one entry per CDR3 protein. The sample holds tens of thousands of distinct CDR3 sequences, over 20% seen once. The TCR was taken from a woman aged 65 to 85 in good health. Sequencing was carried out using PBMCs. The rearrangement uses TRBV4-2 and TRBJ2-1; D might be TRBD2 (6 bases). The CDR3 spells CASSQVLASNEQFF. The CDR3 DNA follows: TGTGCCAGCAGCCAAGTGCTAGCGTCGAATGAGCAGTTCTTC.